This T cell receptor beta chain derives from a study of shared clonotypes between healthy human individuals. Per germline, CDR1 MNHNS and CDR2 SASEGT. The CDR3 has 13 amino acids. Deletions cut 6 bases from V and 14 bases from J, with 17 bases between. Authors' methods: There were no quality scores in the junction-only immunoSEQ sequences, so filtering differed. Method: immunoSEQ multiplex PCR; TCRdb's copy keeps in-frame clones and lacks some. The V and J calls and clone size are taken from that table; D and trimming were inferred from the DNA. The data contain some 2,400,000 clones, almost 96% of them seen just once; the ten biggest clones take up roughly 0.13%.

The sequenced sample was naive CD4+ T cells sorted from blood. Subset indicated: CD45RA+ positively selected. V is TRBV6-1 and J is TRBJ1-6; a possible D gene is TRBD1 (5 bases). The TCR originated in a man younger than 30 in good health. CDR3: CASSKGRNQALHF. In DNA, the CDR3 is TGTGCCAGCAGCAAGGGACGGAACCAGGCCCTCCACTTT.